Below, 16 T cell receptor beta chains from the same sample are listed, as sequenced in a study of cytomegalovirus exposure and HLA in healthy donors. TCRdb keeps only in-frame clones here, not all; method: immunoSEQ multiplex PCR. The repertoire includes about 120,000 clones, 86% of them detected once, and around 5% sits in the top ten. The source material was PBMCs. Receptor source: a man aged 18-30 years in good health and CMV-seronegative.

The rearrangement links TRBV6-5 to TRBJ1-5, with D perhaps TRBD1 (5 bases). The germline V gene encodes CDR1 MNHEY and CDR2 SVGAGI. V was shortened by 7 bases and J by 4 bases, with 17 bases between the two germline ends. This CDR3 region has 15 residues. CDR3 in DNA: TGTGCCAGCAAGCCCGGGGGACTGTATAATCAGCCCCAGCATTTT. This sequence encodes CASKPGGLYNQPQHF.

A few counts support this clone. V usage is TRBV5-1 and J usage is TRBJ1-3; tentative D call: TRBD1 (6 bases). CDR1 and CDR2 (germline): SGHRS, YFSETQ. This CDR3 has 14 residues. V lost 4 bases to trimming and J lost 3 bases, with 11 bases between them. The CDR3 here is CASSRGQLGNTIYF. The CDR3 DNA follows: TGCGCCAGCAGCAGAGGACAGCTTGGAAACACCATATATTTT.

The chain carries TRBV7-9 and TRBJ2-1; TRBD2 matches at 13 bases. Trimming at V came to 0 bases and at J to 2 bases, leaving 7 bases not matched to a gene. Germline V gives CDR1 SEHNR, CDR2 FQNEAQ (reference sequence). There are 19 residues in the CDR3. DNA of the CDR3: TGTGCCAGCAGCTTAGCGGCCGGACTAGCGGGGGACACCTACAATGAGCAGTTCTTC. This codes for CASSLAAGLAGDTYNEQFF.

By share, this clone ranks as medium-sized (0.01 to 0.1%). V and J are TRBV9 and TRBJ2-7, with 7 bases identical to TRBD1. CDR1 and CDR2 from the germline V gene are SGDLS and YYNGEE. This CDR3 is built from 15 residues. Trimming removed 2 bases from V and 0 bases from J; junction bases left unmatched: 5. DNA for the CDR3: TGTGCCAGCAGCGTCGGGACAGCTAGCTCCTACGAGCAGTACTTC. It specifies CASSVGTASSYEQYF.

The V and J genes are TRBV5-1 and TRBJ2-1, with D perhaps matching TRBD1 (6 bases). The ends were cut back, 4 bases at V and 4 bases at J, with 15 bases in the middle. The CDR3 is 15 residues long. The V gene's germline CDR1 is SGHRS and CDR2 YFSETQ. The CDR3 spells CASSLGDTTYNEQFF. The CDR3 nucleotides are TGCGCCAGCAGCCTAGGGGACACCACATACAATGAGCAGTTCTTC.

The chain combines TRBV7-9 with TRBJ1-2; D gene ambiguous. This CDR3 has 15 residues. Germline CDR1 SEHNR, CDR2 FQNEAQ (reference sequence). Trimming pared 1 base from V and 3 bases from J, leaving 12 bases between. Written as DNA, the CDR3 is TGTGCCAGCAGCTTAGGATTGGCGGGTGACTATGGCTACACCTTC. It specifies CASSLGLAGDYGYTF.

This sequence joins TRBV7-9 and TRBJ2-3; 11 bases line up with TRBD1. V was clipped by 3 bases and J by 12 bases; unmatched bases: 11. The CDR3 has 15 amino acids. CDR1 SEHNR and CDR2 FQNEAQ come from the germline V gene (reference sequence). The CDR3, as DNA: TGTGCCAGCAGCTTGGCCGGGACAGGGGGTGAGGGACAGTATTTT. The encoded protein is CASSLAGTGGEGQYF. The variable domain in full, with the rest retrieved from reference TRBV7-9 and TRBJ2-3, is DTGVSQNPRHKITKRGQNVTFRCDPISEHNRLYWYRQTLGQGPEFLTYFQNEAQLEKSRLLSDRFSAERPKGSFSTLEIQRTEQGDSAMYLCASSLAGTGGEGQYFGPGTRLTVL.

The chain carries TRBV6-5 and TRBJ2-2; 7 nucleotides align to TRBD2. V shed 0 bases and J 4 bases; nucleotides not matched to a gene: 5. Germline V gives CDR1 MNHEY, CDR2 SVGAGI. This CDR3 has 16 residues. The CDR3 here is CASSYSASGATGELFF. In DNA form, the CDR3 reads TGTGCCAGCAGTTACTCGGCTAGCGGTGCCACCGGGGAGCTGTTTTTT.

The chain uses TRBV7-8 and TRBJ2-7; the D gene is possibly TRBD2 (6 bases). CDR3 length: 14 amino acids. V was shortened by 5 bases and J by 0 bases, with 11 bases between the two germline ends. CDR1 and CDR2 (germline): SGHVS, FQNEAQ. The CDR3 DNA reads as TGTGCCAGCAGCGCGGACGGGAGCTCCTACGAGCAGTACTTC. It is translated as CASSADGSSYEQYF.

CDR3 bases: TGTGCGACCCGACGCACAGGGCAGGACACTGAAGCTTTCTTT. Translating it yields CATRRTGQDTEAFF. The chain couples TRBV6-1 to TRBJ1-1; maybe TRBD1 (6 bases). This CDR3 region has 14 residues. Germline CDR1 reads MNHNS; CDR2 reads SASEGT.

The chain carries TRBV25-1 and TRBJ1-1; 11 nucleotides match TRBD1. CDR1 is MGHDK and CDR2 is SYGVNS in the germline V gene. Losses at the gene ends were 4 bases for V and 2 bases for J; bases not matched to a gene: 12. This CDR3 has 18 residues. In DNA form, the CDR3 reads TGTGCCAGCAGTGCTCCCCGGGACAGGGGGAATCCAAACACTGAAGCTTTCTTT. This encodes CASSAPRDRGNPNTEAFF.

The chain combines TRBV5-4 with TRBJ2-2; TRBD2 is a possible D gene (6 bases). CDR1 is SGHNT and CDR2 is YYREEE in the germline V gene (reference sequence). The V and J ends lost 4 bases and 7 bases respectively, with 11 bases between them. This CDR3 is 13 amino acids long. CDR3 loop: CASSPMGGGELFF. Here the CDR3 DNA reads TGTGCCAGCAGCCCAATGGGGGGCGGGGAGCTGTTTTTT.

The chain joins TRBV5-5 to TRBJ1-1; TRBD1 is a possible D gene (5 bases). V was clipped by 0 bases and J by 8 bases, with 8 bases between them. Germline assignment: CDR1 SGHKS and CDR2 YYEKEE (reference sequence). The CDR3 has 12 residues. The CDR3 loop reads CASSLGPGEAFF. The DNA for the CDR3 is TGTGCCAGCAGCTTGGGGCCAGGGGAAGCTTTCTTT.

The chain uses TRBV6-5 and TRBJ1-4; TRBD1 matches at 7 bases. This CDR3 has 16 residues. Trimming removed 2 bases from V and 7 bases from J; junction bases left unmatched: 10. In germline, CDR1 is MNHEY, CDR2 SVGAGI. The CDR3 sequence: CASSYGLNRGGEKLFF. In DNA form, the CDR3 reads TGTGCCAGCAGTTACGGGTTGAACAGGGGAGGTGAAAAACTGTTTTTT.

For this clone: Relative to the germline gene, one junction end is altered; a read error may explain this. The chain is built from TRBV7-9 and TRBJ2-3; D may be TRBD1 (6 bases). Germline V CDR1 and CDR2: SEHNR, FQNEAQ (reference sequence). The CDR3 extends over 12 amino acids. The CDR3 here is CASSLGGTPQVF. The CDR3 DNA reads TGTGCCAGCAGCTTAGGAGGGACACCCCAGGTTTTT.

The chain uses TRBV11-1 and TRBJ1-1, with D perhaps matching TRBD1 (5 bases). The V gene lost 1 base and the J gene lost 0 bases, with 12 bases spanning the gap. The CDR3 spans 16 residues. The germline CDR1 and CDR2 sequences are SGHAT and FQDESV (reference sequence). CDR3 protein: CASSLVGGLLNTEAFF. The CDR3 nucleotides are TGTGCCAGCAGCTTAGTGGGGGGACTGTTGAACACTGAAGCTTTCTTT.